The sequence of this TCR beta chain was determined in a study of cytomegalovirus exposure and HLA in healthy donors. TCRdb keeps only in-frame clones here, not all; method: immunoSEQ multiplex PCR. The table lists 55,000 to 70,000 clones, approximately 90% of them singletons, with approximately 3.4% in the top ten. Germline assignment: CDR1 LGHNT and CDR2 FRNRAP. The CDR3 extends over 16 amino acids. The ends were cut back, 4 bases at V and 2 bases at J, with 15 bases in the middle. J is TRBJ1-3 and V is TRBV12-5; D unresolved. The sequence was collected from a man between 18 and 29 years old in good health and CMV-seronegative. The sequenced sample was PBMCs. The CDR3: CASGSDHITTGNTIYF. CDR3 bases: TGTGCTAGTGGTTCAGATCACATAACTACTGGAAACACCATATATTTT.